The present T cell receptor (beta chain) was sequenced within a study of blood T cell repertoires in COVID-19. The study recruited people aged 18 to 89 years across around 23 US areas. Using immunoSEQ multiplex PCR, the repertoire was profiled, and TCRdb retains in-frame clones only, with some absent. The sample lists around 360,000 clones, roughly 87% occurring once. Germline CDR1 SGHTS, CDR2 YDEGEE. The CDR3 spans 16 residues. V was cut by 4 bases and J by 0 bases, with 14 bases left in between. The specimen sequenced was PBMCs or T cells enriched from blood (not recorded which). This receptor was obtained from a woman aged 30 to 39 who had recovered from COVID-19. The rearrangement uses TRBV5-8 and TRBJ1-3; TRBD1 is a possible D gene (6 bases). The CDR3 here is CASSPGHSTSGNTIYF. The CDR3 region has the DNA TGTGCCAGCAGCCCGGGACATTCTACCTCTGGAAACACCATATATTTT.